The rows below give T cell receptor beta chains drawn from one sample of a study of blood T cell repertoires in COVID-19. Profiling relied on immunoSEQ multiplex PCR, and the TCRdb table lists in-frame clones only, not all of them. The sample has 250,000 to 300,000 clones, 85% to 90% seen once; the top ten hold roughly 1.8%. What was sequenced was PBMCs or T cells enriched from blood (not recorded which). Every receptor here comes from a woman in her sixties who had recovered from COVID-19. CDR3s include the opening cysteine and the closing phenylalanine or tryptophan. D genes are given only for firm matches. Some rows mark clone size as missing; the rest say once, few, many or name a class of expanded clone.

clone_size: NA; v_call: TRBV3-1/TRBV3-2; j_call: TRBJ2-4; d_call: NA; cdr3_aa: CASSQERGLAKNIQYF; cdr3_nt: TGTGCCAGCAGCCAAGAGCGGGGACTAGCCAAAAACATTCAGTACTTC
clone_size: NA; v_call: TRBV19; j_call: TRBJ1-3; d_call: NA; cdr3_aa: CASGSDSLNTIYF; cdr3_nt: TGTGCCAGTGGGTCCGACAGCTTAAACACCATATATTTT
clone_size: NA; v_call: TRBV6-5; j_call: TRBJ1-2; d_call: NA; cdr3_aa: CASNGENYGYTF; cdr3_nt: TGTGCCAGCAATGGGGAGAACTATGGCTACACCTTC
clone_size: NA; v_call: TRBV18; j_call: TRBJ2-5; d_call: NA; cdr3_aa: CASSEGEETQYF; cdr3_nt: TGTGCCAGCTCTGAGGGGGAAGAGACCCAGTACTTC
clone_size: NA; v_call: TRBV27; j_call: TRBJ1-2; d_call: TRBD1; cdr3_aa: CASSDRGQAYGYTF; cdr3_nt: TGTGCCAGCAGTGACAGGGGACAGGCCTATGGCTACACCTTC
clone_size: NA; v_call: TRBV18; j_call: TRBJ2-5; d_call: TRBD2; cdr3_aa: CASSPLEVAGAGETQYF; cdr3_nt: TGTGCCAGCTCACCACTGGAGGTAGCGGGAGCAGGAGAGACCCAGTACTTC
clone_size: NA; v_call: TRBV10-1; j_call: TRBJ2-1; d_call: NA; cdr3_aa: CASSKEGRGEQFF; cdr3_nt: TGCGCCAGTTCTAAGGAGGGGCGGGGTGAGCAGTTCTTC
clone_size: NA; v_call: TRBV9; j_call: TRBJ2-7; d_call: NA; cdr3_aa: CASSVAQVSYEQYF; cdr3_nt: TGTGCCAGCAGCGTAGCTCAGGTGAGCTACGAGCAGTACTTC
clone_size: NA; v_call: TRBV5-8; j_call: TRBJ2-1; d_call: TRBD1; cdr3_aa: CASSPWTGGDNEQFF; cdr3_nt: TGTGCCAGCAGCCCATGGACAGGGGGTGACAATGAGCAGTTCTTC
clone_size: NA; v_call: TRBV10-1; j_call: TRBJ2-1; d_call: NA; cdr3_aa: CASSRGAGTYNEQFF; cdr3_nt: TGCGCCAGCTCGAGAGGAGCAGGGACCTACAATGAGCAGTTCTTC
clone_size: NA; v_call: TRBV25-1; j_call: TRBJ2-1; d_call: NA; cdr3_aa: CASTLSSYNEQFF; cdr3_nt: TGTGCCAGCACCCTGAGCTCCTACAATGAGCAGTTCTTC
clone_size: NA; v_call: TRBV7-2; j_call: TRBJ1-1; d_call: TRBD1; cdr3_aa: CASSLLQGIYTEAFF; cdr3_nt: TGTGCCAGCAGTTTACTACAGGGGATATACACTGAAGCTTTCTTT
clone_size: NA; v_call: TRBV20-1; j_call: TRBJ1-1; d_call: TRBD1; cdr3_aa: CSAGTGERAFF; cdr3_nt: TGCAGTGCTGGGACAGGGGAGAGAGCTTTCTTT
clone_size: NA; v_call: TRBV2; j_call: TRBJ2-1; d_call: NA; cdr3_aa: CASSSFLPRSSYNEQFF; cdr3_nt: TGTGCCAGCAGCTCCTTTCTCCCTAGAAGCTCCTACAATGAGCAGTTCTTC
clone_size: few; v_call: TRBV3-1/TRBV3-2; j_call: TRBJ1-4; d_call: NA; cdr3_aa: CASSLADSNEKLFF; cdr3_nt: TGTGCCAGCAGTTTGGCAGACTCTAATGAAAAACTGTTTTTT
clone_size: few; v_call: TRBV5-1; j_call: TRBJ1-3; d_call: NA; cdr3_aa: CASSLDLAGNTIYF; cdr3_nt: TGCGCCAGCAGCTTGGACTTAGCCGGAAACACCATATATTTT
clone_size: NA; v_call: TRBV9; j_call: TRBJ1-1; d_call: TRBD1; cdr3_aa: CASSVGTGVRAEAFF; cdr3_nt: TGTGCCAGCAGCGTGGGGACAGGGGTGAGGGCTGAAGCTTTCTTT
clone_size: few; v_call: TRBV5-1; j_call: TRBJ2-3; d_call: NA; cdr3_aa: CASSPDLDTQYF; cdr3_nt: TGCGCCAGCAGCCCGGACTTGGATACGCAGTATTTT
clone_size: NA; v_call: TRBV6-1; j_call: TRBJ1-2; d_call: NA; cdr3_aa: CASSEGQAPSNYGYTF; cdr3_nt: TGTGCCAGCAGTGAAGGACAAGCTCCCTCAAACTATGGCTACACCTTC
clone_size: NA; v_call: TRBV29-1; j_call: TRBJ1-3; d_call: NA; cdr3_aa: CSVAREIGNTIYF; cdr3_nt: TGCAGCGTCGCCCGGGAAATCGGAAACACCATATATTTT
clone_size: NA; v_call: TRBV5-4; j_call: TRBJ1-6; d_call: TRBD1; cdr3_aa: CASSFTGDSPLHF; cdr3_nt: TGTGCCAGCAGCTTCACAGGGGATTCACCCCTCCACTTT
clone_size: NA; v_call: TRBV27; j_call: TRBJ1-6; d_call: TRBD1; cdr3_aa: CASRTGADNSPLHF; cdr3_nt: TGTGCCAGTAGGACAGGGGCGGATAATTCACCCCTCCACTTT
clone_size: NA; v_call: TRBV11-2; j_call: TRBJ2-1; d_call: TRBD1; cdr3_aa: CASSSQGMGSYNEQFF; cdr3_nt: TGTGCCAGCAGCTCACAGGGGATGGGCTCCTACAATGAGCAGTTCTTC
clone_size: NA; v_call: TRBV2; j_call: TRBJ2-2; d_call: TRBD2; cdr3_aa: CASSGLAGAETGELFF; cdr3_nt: TGTGCCAGCAGTGGGCTAGCGGGAGCGGAAACCGGGGAGCTGTTTTTT
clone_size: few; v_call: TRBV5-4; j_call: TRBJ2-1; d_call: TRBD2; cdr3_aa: CASSLGLAGATGNEQFF; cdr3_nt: TGTGCCAGCAGCTTGGGGCTAGCGGGGGCCACGGGTAATGAGCAGTTCTTC
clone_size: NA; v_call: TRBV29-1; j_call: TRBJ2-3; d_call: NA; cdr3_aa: CSALGRETQGADTQYF; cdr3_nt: TGCAGCGCCCTCGGGCGGGAAACCCAAGGGGCAGATACGCAGTATTTT
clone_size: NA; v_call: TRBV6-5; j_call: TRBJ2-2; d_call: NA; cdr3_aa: CASSPRPSDTGELFF; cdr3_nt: TGTGCCAGCAGTCCGCGTCCTAGCGACACCGGGGAGCTGTTTTTT
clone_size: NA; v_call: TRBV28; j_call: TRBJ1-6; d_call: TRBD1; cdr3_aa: CASSLGTGGPNSPLHF; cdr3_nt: TGTGCCAGCAGTCTGGGCACAGGGGGACCAAATTCACCCCTCCACTTT
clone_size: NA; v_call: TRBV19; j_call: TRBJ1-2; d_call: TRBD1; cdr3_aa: CASRLQGSMNNYGYTF; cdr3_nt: TGTGCCAGTAGGCTACAGGGGAGTATGAATAACTATGGCTACACCTTC
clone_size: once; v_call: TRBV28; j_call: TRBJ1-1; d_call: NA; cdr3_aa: CAIVGSGGTEAFF; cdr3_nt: TGTGCCATCGTCGGGTCGGGGGGAACTGAAGCTTTCTTT
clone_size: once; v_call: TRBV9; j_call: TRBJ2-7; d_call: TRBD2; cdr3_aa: CASSVGGSGRYDEQYF; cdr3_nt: TGTGCCAGCAGCGTAGGAGGTAGCGGGAGGTACGACGAGCAGTACTTC
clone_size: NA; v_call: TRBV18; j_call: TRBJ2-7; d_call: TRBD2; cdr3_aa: CASSPWGASGSYEQYF; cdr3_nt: TGTGCCAGCTCACCCTGGGGGGCTAGCGGGAGCTACGAGCAGTACTTC
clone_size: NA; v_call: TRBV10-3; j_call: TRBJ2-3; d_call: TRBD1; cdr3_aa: CAISESTGSMVVTQYF; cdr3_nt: TGTGCCATCAGTGAGTCGACAGGGTCAATGGTGGTTACGCAGTATTTT
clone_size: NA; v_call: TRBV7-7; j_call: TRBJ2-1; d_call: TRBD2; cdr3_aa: CASSFVLAGEGEQFF; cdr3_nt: TGTGCTAGCAGCTTCGTTCTAGCGGGGGAGGGGGAGCAGTTCTTC
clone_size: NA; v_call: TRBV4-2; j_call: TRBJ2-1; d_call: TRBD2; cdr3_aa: CASSHRLAGVSDEQFF; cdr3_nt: TGTGCCAGCAGCCACCGACTAGCGGGAGTATCGGATGAGCAGTTCTTC
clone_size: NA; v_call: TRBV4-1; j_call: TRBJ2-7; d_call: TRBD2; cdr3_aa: CASSHLSGASSYEQYF; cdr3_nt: TGCGCCAGCAGCCACCTAAGCGGGGCCAGCTCCTACGAGCAGTACTTC
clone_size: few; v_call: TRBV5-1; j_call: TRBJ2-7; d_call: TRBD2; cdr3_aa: CASSWSGGAYYEQYF; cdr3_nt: TGCGCCAGCAGTTGGAGCGGGGGCGCATACTACGAGCAGTACTTC
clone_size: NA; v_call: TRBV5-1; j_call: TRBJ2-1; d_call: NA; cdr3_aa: CASSEQGGNEQFF; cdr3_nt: TGCGCCAGCAGCGAACAGGGGGGGAATGAGCAGTTCTTC
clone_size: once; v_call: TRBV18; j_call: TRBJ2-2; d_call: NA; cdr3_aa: CASSPPSQGRTGELFF; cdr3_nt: TGTGCCAGCTCACCACCGTCCCAGGGCCGCACCGGGGAGCTGTTTTTT
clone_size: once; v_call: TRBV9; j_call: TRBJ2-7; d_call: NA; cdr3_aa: CASSVGGRSSYEQYF; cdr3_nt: TGTGCCAGCAGCGTAGGAGGGAGAAGCTCCTACGAGCAGTACTTC
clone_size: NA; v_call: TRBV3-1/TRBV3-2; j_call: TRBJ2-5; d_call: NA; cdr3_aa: CASSLLSQETQYF; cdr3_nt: TGTGCCAGCAGCCTCCTTAGCCAAGAGACCCAGTACTTC
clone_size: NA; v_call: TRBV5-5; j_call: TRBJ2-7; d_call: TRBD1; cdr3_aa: CASSLSTGALIYEQYF; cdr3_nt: TGTGCCAGCAGCTTGTCGACAGGGGCCTTAATCTACGAGCAGTACTTC
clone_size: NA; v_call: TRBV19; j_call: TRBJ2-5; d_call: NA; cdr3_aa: CASRPRRDQETQYF; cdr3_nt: TGTGCCAGTAGGCCAAGACGGGACCAAGAGACCCAGTACTTC
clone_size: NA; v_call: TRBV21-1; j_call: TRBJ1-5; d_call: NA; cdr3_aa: CASSSGACRAKNQPQHF; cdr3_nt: TGTGCCAGCAGCTCAGGGGCATGCAGGGCCAAAAATCAGCCCCAGCATTTT
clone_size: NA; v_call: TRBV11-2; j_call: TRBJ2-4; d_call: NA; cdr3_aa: CASSLGQGRVAKNIQYF; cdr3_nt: TGTGCCAGCAGCTTAGGTCAGGGGCGGGTGGCCAAAAACATTCAGTACTTC
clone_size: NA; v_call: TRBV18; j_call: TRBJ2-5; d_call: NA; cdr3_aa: CASSDRRAQETQYF; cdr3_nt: TGTGCCAGCTCAGACCGGAGGGCCCAAGAGACCCAGTACTTC
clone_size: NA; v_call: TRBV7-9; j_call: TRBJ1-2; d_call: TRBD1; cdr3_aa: CASSLRQGRGYTF; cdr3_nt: TGTGCCAGCAGCTTACGACAGGGTCGTGGCTACACCTTC
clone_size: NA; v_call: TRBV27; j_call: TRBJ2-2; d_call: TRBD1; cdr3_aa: CASSSQGHGELFF; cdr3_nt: TGTGCCAGCAGTTCACAGGGGCACGGGGAGCTGTTTTTT
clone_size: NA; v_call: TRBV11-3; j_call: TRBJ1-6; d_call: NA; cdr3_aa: CASSRSKQEPLHF; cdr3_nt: TGTGCCAGCAGCCGTTCCAAACAGGAACCCCTCCACTTT
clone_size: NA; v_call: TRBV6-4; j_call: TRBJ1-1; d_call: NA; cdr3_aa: CASSDRAGQNTEAFF; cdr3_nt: TGTGCCAGCAGTGACAGGGCAGGGCAGAACACTGAAGCTTTCTTT
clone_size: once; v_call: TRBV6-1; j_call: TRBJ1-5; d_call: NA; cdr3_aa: CASSAIFGGSNQPQHF; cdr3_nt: TGTGCCAGCAGTGCTATTTTTGGGGGGAGCAATCAGCCCCAGCATTTT
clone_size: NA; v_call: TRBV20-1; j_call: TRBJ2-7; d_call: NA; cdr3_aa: CSAPLAYEQYF; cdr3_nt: TGCAGTGCTCCCCTTGCCTACGAGCAGTACTTC
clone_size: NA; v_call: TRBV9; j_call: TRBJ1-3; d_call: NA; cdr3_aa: CASSYSGNTIYF; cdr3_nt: TGTGCCAGCAGCTACTCTGGAAACACCATATATTTT
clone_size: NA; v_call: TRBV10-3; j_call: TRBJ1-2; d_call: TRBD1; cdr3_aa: CAISQTGFSEGYTF; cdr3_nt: TGTGCCATCAGTCAGACAGGGTTTAGCGAAGGCTACACCTTC
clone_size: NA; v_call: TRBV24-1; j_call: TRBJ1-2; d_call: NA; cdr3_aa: CATSDLSRPYGYTF; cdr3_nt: TGTGCCACCAGTGATTTGTCCAGGCCCTATGGCTACACCTTC
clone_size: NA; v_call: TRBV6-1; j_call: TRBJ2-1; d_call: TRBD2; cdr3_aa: CASSETRGGPYNEQFF; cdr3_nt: TGTGCCAGCAGTGAGACGCGGGGGGGACCCTACAATGAGCAGTTCTTC
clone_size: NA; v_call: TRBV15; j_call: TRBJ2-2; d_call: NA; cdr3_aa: CATSRDRGGSGELFF; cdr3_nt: TGTGCCACCAGCAGAGATCGGGGTGGGAGCGGGGAGCTGTTTTTT
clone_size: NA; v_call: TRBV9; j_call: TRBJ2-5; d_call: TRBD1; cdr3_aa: CASSAPGTVQETQYF; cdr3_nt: TGTGCCAGCAGCGCACCCGGGACAGTTCAAGAGACCCAGTACTTC
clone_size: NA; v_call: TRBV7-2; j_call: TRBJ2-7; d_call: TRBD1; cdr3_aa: CASSPRRDRVAEQYF; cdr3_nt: TGTGCCAGCAGCCCTAGGAGGGACAGGGTGGCCGAGCAGTACTTC
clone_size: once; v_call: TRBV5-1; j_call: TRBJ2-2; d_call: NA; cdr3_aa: CASSLFLGELFF; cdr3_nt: TGCGCCAGCAGCTTGTTTCTCGGGGAGCTGTTTTTT